This TCR beta chain stems from a study of cytomegalovirus exposure and HLA in healthy donors. The V gene lost 0 bases and the J gene lost 12 bases, with 12 bases spanning the gap. The CDR3 extends over 14 amino acids. The germline V gene has CDR1 PRHDT and CDR2 FYEKMQ (reference sequence). Vbeta (60) and Jbeta (13) primers were used in the PCR. Assay used: immunoSEQ multiplex PCR; TCRdb lists only in-frame clones, some missing. This sample yields some 130,000 clones, of which approximately 83% are seen a single time; 1% to 1.5% belongs to the top ten. Study results and limitations: It was only CMV serostatus that was available as immune exposure information. According to the study, around 160 TCR beta chains were cytomegalovirus-associated. According to a later analysis, donors in an Asian-associated ancestry cluster reportedly had fewer N-insertions than the roughly 670-donor mean.

About this clone: The target antigen is unknown.

The sequence came from a girl aged 2-10 years in good health and CMV-seronegative. The chain links TRBV13 to TRBJ1-6; weak D call: TRBD1 (5 bases). The sequencing sample was made of PBMCs. Written as DNA, the CDR3 is TGTGCCAGCAGCTTAGGAGGGGCGGTAAAACCCCTCCACTTT. This gives the protein CASSLGGAVKPLHF.